Listed here are 24 T cell receptor beta chains from one sample, sequenced in a study of shared clonotypes between healthy human individuals. The repertoire was sequenced with immunoSEQ multiplex PCR; TCRdb's copy has only in-frame clones and lacks some. The sample has millions of clones, 85% to 95% seen once. The material sequenced was naive CD4+ T cells sorted from blood. Subset of the sample: CD45RA+ positively selected. These receptors were obtained from a man younger than 30 in good health.

The chain recombines TRBV2 with TRBJ2-7; TRBD2 might be the D (5 bases). The germline V gene has CDR1 SNHLY and CDR2 FYNNEI. The CDR3 is 12 residues long. Trimming removed 5 bases from V and 7 bases from J, with 12 bases in between. The CDR3, as DNA: TGTGCCAGCAGTTTAACCCGGAGGGAGCAGTACTTC. It is translated as CASSLTRREQYF.

The chain uses TRBV9 and TRBJ1-6; TRBD1 matches at 7 bases. Looked up from germline, CDR1 is SGDLS and CDR2 is YYNGEE. The length of the CDR3 is 16 residues. V trimming: 2 bases; J trimming: 10 bases; junction bases outside the gene matches: 12. In DNA form, the CDR3 reads TGTGCCAGCAGCGTCCATGGACAGGTCGGGGGATCACCCCTCCACTTT. Amino acid sequence: CASSVHGQVGGSPLHF.

This chain links TRBV9 with TRBJ2-1; D remains unclear. Germline loops: CDR1 SGDLS, CDR2 YYNGEE. V was shortened by 6 bases and J by 3 bases, with 7 bases between the two germline ends. This CDR3 comprises 12 residues. CDR3 sequence reads: CASNPVYNEQFF. In nucleotides, the CDR3 is TGTGCCAGCAATCCCGTCTACAATGAGCAGTTCTTC.

The chain carries TRBV7-3 and TRBJ2-2, with a tentative D call TRBD1 (5 bases). V lost 6 bases, J lost 6 bases, and 11 bases lay in between. CDR1 and CDR2 (germline): SGHTA, FQGTGA. The CDR3 has 13 amino acids. In DNA, the CDR3 is TGTGCCAGCAGTAACCAGGGTGCCGGGGAGCTGTTTTTT. Translating gives CASSNQGAGELFF.

V gene TRBV19 combines with J gene TRBJ1-5; no firm D call. The germline CDR1 and CDR2 sequences are LNHDA and SQIVND (reference sequence). V was cut by 6 bases and J by 0 bases, with 9 bases left in between. This CDR3 is built from 14 residues. The CDR3 bases are TGTGCCAGTAGAGTCGGCCATAGCAATCAGCCCCAGCATTTT. Protein: CASRVGHSNQPQHF.

The genes are TRBV28 and TRBJ2-7, with D possibly called TRBD1 or TRBD2 (5 bases each). The ends were cut back, 3 bases at V and 2 bases at J, with 20 bases in the middle. The germline V gene encodes CDR1 MDHEN and CDR2 SYDVKM. The CDR3 runs 17 residues. The CDR3 DNA is TGTGCCAGCAGTTTCCGCACCGGGACCCCCGCGGCCTACGAGCAGTACTTC. Its protein product is CASSFRTGTPAAYEQYF.

This chain's CDR3 is CASKQGDYSPLHF. CDR3 DNA sequence: TGTGCCAGCAAACAGGGTGATTATTCACCCCTCCACTTT. The chain uses TRBV25-1 and TRBJ1-6; D is possibly TRBD1 (6 bases). V dropped 7 bases and J dropped 8 bases, with 12 bases sitting between them. The CDR3 consists of 13 residues. Germline CDR1 is MGHDK and CDR2 is SYGVNS.

The chain combines TRBV10-3 with TRBJ1-2; unclear D gene. CDR3 length: 14 residues. Trimming left V 10 bases short and J 6 bases short, with 21 bases between. Per the germline V gene, CDR1 is ENHRY and CDR2 is SYGVKD. CDR3 amino acids: CATSSSGVEHGYTF. CDR3 DNA: TGTGCCACTTCTTCTTCCGGGGTTGAACATGGCTACACCTTC.

V usage is TRBV15 and J usage is TRBJ1-2, with D perhaps TRBD1 (5 bases). The CDR3 spans 13 residues. The V end lost 0 bases, the J end lost 7 bases, and 9 bases lay between the germline ends. Germline V CDR1 and CDR2: LNHNV, YYDKDF (reference sequence). CDR3 residues: CATSRDRQSGYTF. The CDR3 DNA sequence: TGTGCCACCAGCAGAGATCGACAGAGTGGCTACACCTTC.

The chain uses TRBV11-3 and TRBJ2-2; D is undetermined. The CDR3 consists of 15 residues. The V gene lost 3 bases and the J gene lost 5 bases, with 13 bases spanning the gap. Germline V gene lookup returns CDR1 SGHNT and CDR2 YENEEA. CDR3 sequence: CASSFGNTPTGELFF. The CDR3 DNA is TGTGCCAGCAGCTTTGGCAACACCCCTACCGGGGAGCTGTTTTTT.

This clone has just one count. The chain is built from TRBV29-1 and TRBJ1-2, with 8 bases fitting TRBD1. After removal of 4 bases from V and 7 bases from J, the junction contained 2 bases not matched to a gene. The CDR3 loop spans 11 amino acids. Germline assignment: CDR1 SQVTM and CDR2 ANQGSEA. The DNA of the CDR3 is TGCAGCGTTGGACAGGGGCCTGGCTACACCTTC. This gives the protein CSVGQGPGYTF.

The rearrangement links TRBV28 to TRBJ2-7, with 7 positions matching TRBD1. CDR1 MDHEN and CDR2 SYDVKM come from the germline V gene. V was clipped by 4 bases and J by 2 bases; unmatched bases: 14. This CDR3 has 17 residues. CDR3 region: CASSSHLGTEGAYEQYF. Here the CDR3 DNA reads TGTGCCAGCAGTTCGCACCTCGGGACAGAGGGTGCCTACGAGCAGTACTTC.

In this sample, this clone turned up once. The same CDR3 is also encoded by other DNA sequences in this sample. This chain links TRBV10-3 with TRBJ2-5; D is possibly TRBD1 (5 bases). With 1 base removed from V and 4 bases from J, the gap between germline ends came to 7 bases. Germline lookup yields CDR1 ENHRY and CDR2 SYGVKD. The CDR3 spans 13 residues. This CDR3 reads CAISELQGETQYF. CDR3 DNA: TGTGCCATCAGTGAGTTGCAGGGAGAGACCCAGTACTTC.

This chain connects TRBV18 to TRBJ2-7; TRBD1 is a possible D gene (5 bases). The germline gives CDR1 KGHSH, CDR2 LQKENI. The CDR3 is made up of 13 amino acids. Trimming cost V 6 bases and J 7 bases, with 16 bases left between them. In DNA, the CDR3 is TGTGCCAGCTCGCCGAATTTCAGGGCTGAGCAGTACTTC. Amino acids: CASSPNFRAEQYF.

Worth noting for this clone: This same CDR3 is encoded by further DNA sequences in the sample. CDR3 in DNA: TGTGCCAGCTCACCGGACAGAACTAACTATGGCTACACCTTC. Its translation: CASSPDRTNYGYTF. The V gene is TRBV18, the J gene TRBJ1-2; a weak D match, TRBD1 (6 bases). This CDR3 is built from 14 residues. The germline CDR1 and CDR2 sequences are KGHSH and LQKENI. V lost 3 bases to trimming and J lost 0 bases, with 8 bases between them.

The chain links TRBV28 to TRBJ2-7, with D uncertain. This CDR3 region has 14 residues. The germline V gene encodes CDR1 MDHEN and CDR2 SYDVKM. Deletions cut 7 bases from V and 1 base from J, with 14 bases between. CDR3 in DNA: TGTGCCAGCACCGGAACGACACCTTCCTACGAGCAGTACTTC. Residues: CASTGTTPSYEQYF.

J is TRBJ2-3 and V is TRBV5-1, with D perhaps TRBD2 (5 bases). Trimming removed 4 bases at V and 2 bases at J, with 11 bases between. Per germline, CDR1 SGHRS and CDR2 YFSETQ. This CDR3 is 14 amino acids long. This CDR3 is CASSPLDYTDTQYF. DNA of the CDR3: TGCGCCAGCAGCCCCCTTGACTACACAGATACGCAGTATTTT.

This rearrangement joins TRBV6-5 to TRBJ1-1, with 9 bases identical to TRBD1. CDR1 and CDR2 from the germline V gene are MNHEY and SVGAGI. CDR3 length equals 13 residues. Trimming took 5 bases from V and 7 from J; bases not matched to a gene: 5. The CDR3 protein is CASSRDRAFEAFF. DNA for the CDR3: TGTGCCAGCAGTAGGGACAGGGCCTTTGAAGCTTTCTTT.

This chain links TRBV5-4 with TRBJ2-2; 10 positions match TRBD1. CDR1 and CDR2 (germline): SGHNT, YYREEE (reference sequence). The CDR3 is made up of 15 amino acids. V was clipped by 4 bases and J by 5 bases; unmatched bases: 5. The CDR3 DNA sequence: TGTGCCAGCAGCCTGACAGGGGGCGGAACCGGGGAGCTGTTTTTT. Its translation is CASSLTGGGTGELFF. Complete variable domain (other parts from reference TRBV5-4 and TRBJ2-2): ETGVTQSPTHLIKTRGQQVTLRCSSQSGHNTVSWYQQALGQGPQFIFQYYREEENGRGNFPPRFSGLQFPNYSSELNVNALELDDSALYLCASSLTGGGTGELFFGEGSRLTVL.

V usage is TRBV19 and J usage is TRBJ1-6; unclear D gene. Germline CDR1 reads LNHDA; CDR2 reads SQIVND (reference sequence). V lost 2 bases and J lost 14, with 13 bases in between. This CDR3 region has 13 residues. The CDR3 DNA follows: TGTGCCAGTAGTATAACAAAGGGAGCAACCCTCCACTTT. Protein: CASSITKGATLHF.

This chain connects TRBV20-1 to TRBJ2-4; the D is unclear. Germline V gene data show CDR1 as DFQATT and CDR2 as SNEGSKA (reference sequence). CDR3 length equals 11 residues. V was trimmed by 5 bases and J by 16 bases, leaving 18 bases between them. The CDR3 loop reads CSASSPTLQYF. The CDR3 coding sequence is TGCAGTGCTTCCTCCCCAACCCTGCAATACTTC.

As concerns this clone: Other nucleotide sequences in the sample specify the same CDR3. The J gene is TRBJ1-6, the V gene TRBV30; weak D call: TRBD1 (5 bases). CDR3 size: 12 residues. V lost 5 bases to trimming and J lost 6 bases, with 8 bases between them. Germline CDR1 GTSNPN, CDR2 SVGIG (reference sequence). DNA of the CDR3: TGTGCCTGGGACAGAGCTAATTCACCCCTCCACTTT. This translates into CAWDRANSPLHF.

The chain couples TRBV2 to TRBJ2-7; D is uncertain. The ends were cut back, 5 bases at V and 6 bases at J, with 14 bases in the middle. Germline V CDR1 and CDR2: SNHLY, FYNNEI. The CDR3 extends over 13 amino acids. CDR3 nucleotide sequence: TGTGCCAGCAGTTCCAAAGTAAGAGGCGAGCAGTACTTC. It translates to CASSSKVRGEQYF.

The chain recombines TRBV28 with TRBJ2-7; no definite D call. V lost 8 bases to trimming and J lost 1 base, with 9 bases between them. The CDR3 is 12 amino acids. Germline-derived CDR1 and CDR2 are MDHEN and SYDVKM. CDR3 DNA sequence: TGTGCCAGCGGGCAGACTTCCTACGAGCAGTACTTC. Amino acid sequence: CASGQTSYEQYF.